This TCR beta chain comes out of a study of metastatic and nonmetastatic thyroid tumors. Overall study: Where malignant and benign thyroid patients were concerned, repertoires were compared across blood and tumor or nodule tissue.

General study findings and limits: It was reported that TCR beta diversity was significantly higher in malignant thyroid tumors than benign nodules, in blood and tumor.

Ahead of thyroid surgery, no patient had received treatment of any kind. This clone occurred a few times. Its antigen is currently unknown. Per the original methods: Clinicopathological groups differed in CDR3, with these differences serving to build a distant-metastasis classifier for papillary thyroid cancer. TCRdb used MiXCR to call clones anew from the PCR reads. Clone size and V and J calls follow TCRdb, not the original study. Altogether fewer than 40,000 clones are present, 30% being singletons, with the ten largest covering about 30%. V lost 1 base to trimming and J lost 8 bases; unmatched junction nucleotides: 0. CDR1 MNHNS and CDR2 SASEGT come from the germline V gene. The CDR3 totals 15 residues.

The genes are TRBV6-1 and TRBJ2-1; 15 bases are shared with TRBD2. The receptor's source is a female donor with papillary thyroid cancer or a benign thyroid nodule (not recorded which). Some clones in this sample may be carry-over from other donors' samples. The sample comprised blood. The CDR3 DNA is TGTGCCAGCAGTGAAGGGACTAGCGGGGGGGATGAGCAGTTCTTC. Translating it yields CASSEGTSGGDEQFF.